These 5 T cell receptor beta chains were sequenced from one sample in a study of blood T cell repertoires in COVID-19. TCRdb's copy holds only in-frame clones and misses some; the assay was immunoSEQ multiplex PCR. The sample yields 300,000 to 500,000 clones, 70% to 90% seen once. Sample: PBMCs or T cells enriched from blood (not recorded which). Receptors originate from a woman aged 25 to 39 with acute COVID-19.

CDR3 loop: CASSPTGASNQPQHF. The CDR3, as DNA: TGTGCCAGCAGTCCTACAGGGGCTAGCAATCAGCCCCAGCATTTT. The J gene is TRBJ1-5, the V gene TRBV2; 7 nucleotides agree with TRBD1. Losses at the gene ends were 5 bases for V and 0 bases for J; bases not matched to a gene: 4. The CDR3 runs 15 residues. Germline V lookup: CDR1 SNHLY, CDR2 FYNNEI.

The CDR3 nucleotides read TGTGCCAGTAGTATGTTGAGCGGACCCTATCAGCCCCAGCATTTT. It is translated as CASSMLSGPYQPQHF. The chain recombines TRBV19 with TRBJ1-5; D unclear. Deletions cut 3 bases from V and 5 bases from J, with 14 bases between. The CDR3 consists of 15 residues. Germline assignment: CDR1 LNHDA and CDR2 SQIVND (reference sequence). The full variable domain, in which reference TRBV19 and TRBJ1-5 provide the parts outside the CDR3, is DGGITQSPKYLFRKEGQNVTLSCEQNLNHDAMYWYRQDPGQGLRLIYYSQIVNDFQKGDIAEGYSVSREKKESFPLTVTSAQKNPTAFYLCASSMLSGPYQPQHFGDGTRLSIL.

V and J are TRBV19 and TRBJ2-2; 8 bases match TRBD1. The germline gives CDR1 LNHDA, CDR2 SQIVND (reference sequence). V was pared by 6 bases and J by 6 bases, with 3 bases of the junction left unmatched. CDR3 length: 13 amino acids. The CDR3 loop reads CASSTTGAGELFF. Here the CDR3 DNA reads TGTGCCAGTAGCACGACAGGGGCCGGGGAGCTGTTTTTT. Based on the CDR3 plus reference TRBV19 and TRBJ2-2, the full variable domain is DGGITQSPKYLFRKEGQNVTLSCEQNLNHDAMYWYRQDPGQGLRLIYYSQIVNDFQKGDIAEGYSVSREKKESFPLTVTSAQKNPTAFYLCASSTTGAGELFFGEGSRLTVL.

This clone appeared many times. The chain recombines TRBV2 with TRBJ2-2, with 7 bases aligning to TRBD1. CDR1 and CDR2 from the germline V gene are SNHLY and FYNNEI. The CDR3 length is 13 residues. V lost 11 bases and J lost 0; bases outside the gene matches: 3. The CDR3 reads CAGQESNTGELFF. As DNA, the CDR3 is TGTGCCGGACAGGAATCGAACACCGGGGAGCTGTTTTTT.

The genes are TRBV24-1 and TRBJ2-1, with 9 bases matching TRBD1. CDR1 and CDR2 (germline): KGHDR, SFDVKD. This CDR3 is built from 15 residues. Trimming at V came to 3 bases and at J to 8 bases, leaving 7 bases not matched to a gene. The CDR3: CATSDRDRAKHEQFF. The CDR3 DNA is TGTGCCACCAGTGATCGGGACAGGGCTAAGCATGAGCAGTTCTTC.